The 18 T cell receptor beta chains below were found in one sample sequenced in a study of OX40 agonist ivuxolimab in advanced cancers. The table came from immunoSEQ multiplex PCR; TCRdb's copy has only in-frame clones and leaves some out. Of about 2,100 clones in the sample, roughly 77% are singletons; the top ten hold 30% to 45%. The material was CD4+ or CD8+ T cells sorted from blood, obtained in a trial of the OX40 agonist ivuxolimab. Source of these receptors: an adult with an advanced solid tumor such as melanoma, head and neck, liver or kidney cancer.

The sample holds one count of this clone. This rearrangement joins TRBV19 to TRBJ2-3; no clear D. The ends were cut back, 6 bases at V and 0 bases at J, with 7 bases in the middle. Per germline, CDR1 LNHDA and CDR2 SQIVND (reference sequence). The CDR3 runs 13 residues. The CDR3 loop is CASSPTSTDTQYF. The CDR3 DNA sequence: TGTGCCAGTAGCCCGACTAGCACAGATACGCAGTATTTT. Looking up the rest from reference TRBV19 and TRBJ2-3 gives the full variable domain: DGGITQSPKYLFRKEGQNVTLSCEQNLNHDAMYWYRQDPGQGLRLIYYSQIVNDFQKGDIAEGYSVSREKKESFPLTVTSAQKNPTAFYLCASSPTSTDTQYFGPGTRLTVL.

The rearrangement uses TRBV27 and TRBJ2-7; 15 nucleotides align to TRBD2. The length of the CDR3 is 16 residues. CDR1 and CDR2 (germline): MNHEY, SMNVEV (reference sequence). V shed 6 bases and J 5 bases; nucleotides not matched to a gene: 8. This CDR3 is CASRPGTSGRSHEQYF. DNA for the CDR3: TGTGCCAGCAGGCCCGGGACTAGCGGGAGGTCACACGAGCAGTACTTC.

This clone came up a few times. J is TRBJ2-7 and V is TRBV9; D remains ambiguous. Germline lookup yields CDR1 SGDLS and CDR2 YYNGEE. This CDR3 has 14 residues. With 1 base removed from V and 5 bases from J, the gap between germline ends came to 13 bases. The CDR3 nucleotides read TGTGCCAGCAGCGTAAGCGACGGTCTAAACGAGCAGTACTTC. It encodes CASSVSDGLNEQYF. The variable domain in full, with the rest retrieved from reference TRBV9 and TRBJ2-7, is DSGVTQTPKHLITATGQRVTLRCSPRSGDLSVYWYQQSLDQGLQFLIQYYNGEERAKGNILERFSAQQFPDLHSELNLSSLELGDSALYFCASSVSDGLNEQYFGPGTRLTVT.

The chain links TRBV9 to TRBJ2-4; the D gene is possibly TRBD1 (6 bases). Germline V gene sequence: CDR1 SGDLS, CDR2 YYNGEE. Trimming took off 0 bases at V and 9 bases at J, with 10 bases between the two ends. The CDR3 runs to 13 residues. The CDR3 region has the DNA TGTGCCAGCAGCGTAGCTGGGGGCGTCATTCAGTACTTC. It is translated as CASSVAGGVIQYF.

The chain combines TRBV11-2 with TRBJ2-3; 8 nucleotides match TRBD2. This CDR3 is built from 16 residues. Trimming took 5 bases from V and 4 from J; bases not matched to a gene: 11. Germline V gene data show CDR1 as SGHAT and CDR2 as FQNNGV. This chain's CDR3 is CASSAGGSGSADTQYF. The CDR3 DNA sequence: TGTGCCAGCAGCGCTGGGGGGAGCGGGAGTGCAGATACGCAGTATTTT.

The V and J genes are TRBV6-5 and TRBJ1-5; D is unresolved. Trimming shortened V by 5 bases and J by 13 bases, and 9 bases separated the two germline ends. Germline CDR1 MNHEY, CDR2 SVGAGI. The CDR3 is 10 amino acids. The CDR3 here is CASSEVTQHF. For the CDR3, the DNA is TGTGCCAGCAGTGAAGTCACACAGCATTTT.

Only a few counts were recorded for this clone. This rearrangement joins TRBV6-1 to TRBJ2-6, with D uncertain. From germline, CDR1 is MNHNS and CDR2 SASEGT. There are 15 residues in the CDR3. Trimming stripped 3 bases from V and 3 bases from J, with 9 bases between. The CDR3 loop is CASSDKWDGANVLTF. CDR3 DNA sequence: TGTGCCAGCAGTGATAAATGGGATGGGGCCAACGTCCTGACTTTC.

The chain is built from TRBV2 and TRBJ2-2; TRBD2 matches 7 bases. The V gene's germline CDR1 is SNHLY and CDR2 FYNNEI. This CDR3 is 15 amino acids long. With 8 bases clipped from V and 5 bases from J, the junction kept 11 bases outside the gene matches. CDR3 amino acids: CASLRKGGTTGELFF. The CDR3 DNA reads TGTGCCAGCCTCCGTAAGGGAGGGACTACCGGGGAGCTGTTTTTT.

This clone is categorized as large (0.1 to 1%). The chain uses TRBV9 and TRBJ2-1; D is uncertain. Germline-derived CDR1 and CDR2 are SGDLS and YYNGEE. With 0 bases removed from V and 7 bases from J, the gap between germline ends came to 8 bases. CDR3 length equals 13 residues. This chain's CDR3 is CASSVEDRNEQFF. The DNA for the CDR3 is TGTGCCAGCAGCGTAGAGGACCGAAATGAGCAGTTCTTC.

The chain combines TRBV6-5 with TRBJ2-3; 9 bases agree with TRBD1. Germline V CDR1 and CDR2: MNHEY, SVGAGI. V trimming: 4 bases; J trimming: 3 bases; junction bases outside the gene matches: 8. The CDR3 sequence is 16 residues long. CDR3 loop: CASSSQPGQGTDTQYF. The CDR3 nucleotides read TGTGCCAGCAGTTCACAGCCGGGACAGGGAACAGATACGCAGTATTTT.

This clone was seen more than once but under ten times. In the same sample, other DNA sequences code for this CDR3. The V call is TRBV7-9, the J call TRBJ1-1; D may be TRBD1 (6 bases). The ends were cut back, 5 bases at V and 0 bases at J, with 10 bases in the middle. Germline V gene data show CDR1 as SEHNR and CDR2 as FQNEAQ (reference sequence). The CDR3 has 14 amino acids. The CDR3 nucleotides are TGTGCCAGCAGCCTACAGGGTTTGAACACTGAAGCTTTCTTT. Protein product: CASSLQGLNTEAFF.

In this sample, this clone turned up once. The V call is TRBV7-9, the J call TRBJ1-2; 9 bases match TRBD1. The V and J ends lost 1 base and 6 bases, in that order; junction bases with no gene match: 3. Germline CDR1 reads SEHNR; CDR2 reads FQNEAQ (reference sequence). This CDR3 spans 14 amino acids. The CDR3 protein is CASSLGGQGDGYTF. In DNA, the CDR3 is TGTGCCAGCAGCTTAGGGGGACAGGGTGATGGCTACACCTTC.

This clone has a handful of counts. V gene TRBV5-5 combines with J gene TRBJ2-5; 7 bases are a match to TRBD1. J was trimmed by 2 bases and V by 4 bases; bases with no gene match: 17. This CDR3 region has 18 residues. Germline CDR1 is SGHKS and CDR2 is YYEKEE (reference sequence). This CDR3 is CASSQDRGSRDRQETQYF. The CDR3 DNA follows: TGTGCCAGCAGCCAAGATAGGGGGTCCCGGGACAGACAAGAGACCCAGTACTTC.

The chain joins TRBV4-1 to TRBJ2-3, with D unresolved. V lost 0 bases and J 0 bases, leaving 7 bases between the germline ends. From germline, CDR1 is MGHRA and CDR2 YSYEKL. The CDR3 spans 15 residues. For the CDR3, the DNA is TGCGCCAGCAGCCAAGATCGTCGGAGCACAGATACGCAGTATTTT. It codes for CASSQDRRSTDTQYF.

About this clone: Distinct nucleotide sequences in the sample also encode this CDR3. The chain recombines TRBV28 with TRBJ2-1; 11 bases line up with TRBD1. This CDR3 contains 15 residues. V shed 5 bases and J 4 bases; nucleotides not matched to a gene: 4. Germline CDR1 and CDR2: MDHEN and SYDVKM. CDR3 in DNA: TGTGCCAGCAGTCTTGGGACAGGGGGTTACAATGAGCAGTTCTTC. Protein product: CASSLGTGGYNEQFF.

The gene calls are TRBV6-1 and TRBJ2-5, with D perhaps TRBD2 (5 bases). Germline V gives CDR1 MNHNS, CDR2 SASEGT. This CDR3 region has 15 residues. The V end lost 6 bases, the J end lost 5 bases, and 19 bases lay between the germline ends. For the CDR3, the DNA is TGTGCCAGCAGACCCCTGGGAGCGGAAGGGGAGACCCAGTACTTC. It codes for CASRPLGAEGETQYF.

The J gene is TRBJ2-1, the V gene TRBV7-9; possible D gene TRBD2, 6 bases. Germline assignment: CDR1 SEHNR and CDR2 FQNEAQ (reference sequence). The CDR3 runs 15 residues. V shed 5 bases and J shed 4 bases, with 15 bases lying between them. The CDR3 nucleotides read TGTGCCAGCAGCCCCGCCGGGGGACTTTACAATGAGCAGTTCTTC. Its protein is CASSPAGGLYNEQFF.

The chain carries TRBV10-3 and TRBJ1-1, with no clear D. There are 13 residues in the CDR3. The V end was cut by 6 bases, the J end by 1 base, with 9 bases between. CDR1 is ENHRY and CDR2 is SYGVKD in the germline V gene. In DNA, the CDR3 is TGTGCCATCAGCCATCAGACGAACACTGAAGCTTTCTTT. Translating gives CAISHQTNTEAFF.